These 19 T cell receptor beta chains came from one sample sequenced in a study of identical twins. One entry per CDR3 protein results from TCRdb running MiXCR on the 5' RACE reads. There are approximately 890,000 distinct CDR3 sequences in the sample; approximately 13% occur only once, and 1.5% to 2% lies in the top ten. These same records also appear under a second study, on yellow fever vaccine responses in identical twins.

Material: PBMCs. These receptors originate from a woman aged 18-29 years in good health.

The chain is built from TRBV20-1 and TRBJ2-3, with D perhaps assigned TRBD1 or TRBD2 (6 bases each). The CDR3 runs to 15 residues. Per germline, CDR1 DFQATT and CDR2 SNEGSKA (reference sequence). Trimming cost V 0 bases and J 3 bases, with 13 bases left between them. CDR3 DNA sequence: TGCAGTGCTAGAGATAGTCAGGGGAGGACAGATACGCAGTATTTT. Translation gives CSARDSQGRTDTQYF.

V and J are TRBV20-1 and TRBJ2-6; 11 bases fit TRBD2. Germline V gene lookup returns CDR1 DFQATT and CDR2 SNEGSKA (reference sequence). CDR3 length equals 16 residues. Germline trimming cut 2 bases from V and 4 bases from J; bases unmatched to any gene: 4. The CDR3 reads CSARLAGGSGANVLTF. For the CDR3, the DNA is TGCAGTGCTAGACTAGCGGGAGGTTCAGGGGCCAACGTCCTGACTTTC.

This clonotype came up a few times. The chain recombines TRBV7-9 with TRBJ2-7; D might be TRBD1 (5 bases). The CDR3 loop spans 16 amino acids. CDR1 is SEHNR and CDR2 is FQNEAQ in the germline V gene (reference sequence). V lost 5 bases and J 0 bases, leaving 17 bases between the germline ends. The CDR3, as DNA: TGTGCCAGCAGCGCTCCGACAGTCCAGAGCTCCTACGAGCAGTACTTC. Its translation is CASSAPTVQSSYEQYF.

In DNA, the CDR3 is TGTGCCGGGGGTACAGGTTCGAACACTGAAGCTTTCTTT. Its protein product is CAGGTGSNTEAFF. This sequence joins TRBV7-9 and TRBJ1-1; D is possibly TRBD1 (5 bases). Trimming stripped 11 bases from V and 1 base from J, with 14 bases between. The CDR3 contains 13 residues. CDR1 is SEHNR, CDR2 FQNEAQ, per germline (reference sequence).

This clonotype was detected ten times or more. This chain connects TRBV7-2 to TRBJ2-1, with a tentative D call TRBD1 (5 bases). The CDR3 totals 14 residues. Germline V gene lookup returns CDR1 SGHTA and CDR2 FQGNSA. V lost 3 bases and J 5 bases, leaving 11 bases between the germline ends. DNA of the CDR3: TGTGCCAGCAGCTTTGGGGCCTGGAACAATGAGCAGTTCTTC. This gives the protein CASSFGAWNNEQFF.

This clonotype has a count of ten or more. This sequence joins TRBV5-1 and TRBJ2-6, with 7 bases lining up with TRBD2. CDR3 length: 16 amino acids. The J segment lost 0 bases and the V segment lost 0 bases, leaving 0 bases of the junction unmatched. Germline V gene lookup returns CDR1 SGHRS and CDR2 YFSETQ. Here the CDR3 reads CASSLGGSSGANVLTF. In DNA, the CDR3 is TGCGCCAGCAGCTTGGGCGGGAGCTCTGGGGCCAACGTCCTGACTTTC.

The chain couples TRBV10-3 to TRBJ1-1, with a tentative D call TRBD1 (5 bases). The CDR3 consists of 15 residues. V gave up 10 bases and J gave up 1 base, with 19 bases separating them. Looked up from germline, CDR1 is ENHRY and CDR2 is SYGVKD. DNA for the CDR3: TGTGCCACCCGGGACGGCGAACGCCGGAACACTGAAGCTTTCTTT. Its protein product is CATRDGERRNTEAFF.

The chain carries TRBV4-1 and TRBJ1-2; 7 bases align to TRBD1. Germline CDR1 MGHRA, CDR2 YSYEKL. This CDR3 contains 16 residues. V trimming: 6 bases; J trimming: 8 bases; junction bases outside the gene matches: 18. The CDR3 loop is CASSRQAAGTAFGYTF. The CDR3, as DNA: TGCGCCAGCAGTCGACAAGCGGCCGGGACAGCTTTCGGCTACACCTTC.

This chain links TRBV28 with TRBJ2-3; D is unclear. This CDR3 comprises 15 residues. The germline CDR1 and CDR2 sequences are MDHEN and SYDVKM. Between the trimmed V and J ends, which lost 3 bases and 6 bases, there was a span of 16 bases. CDR3 DNA sequence: TGTGCCAGCAGTTTCTCCCCTGACCGGGTTGATACGCAGTATTTT. The encoded protein is CASSFSPDRVDTQYF. Looking up the rest from reference TRBV28 and TRBJ2-3 gives the full variable domain: DVKVTQSSRYLVKRTGEKVFLECVQDMDHENMFWYRQDPGLGLRLIYFSYDVKMKEKGDIPEGYSVSREKKERFSLILESASTNQTSMYLCASSFSPDRVDTQYFGPGTRLTVL.

The chain combines TRBV5-4 with TRBJ2-5, with unresolved D. Trimming removed 1 base from V and 0 bases from J, with 10 bases in between. Germline V gene data show CDR1 as SGHNT and CDR2 as YYREEE (reference sequence). The CDR3 loop spans 15 amino acids. CDR3 sequence reads: CASSLRTGYQETQYF. The CDR3 DNA reads TGTGCCAGCAGCTTGCGTACCGGGTACCAAGAGACCCAGTACTTC.

This clonotype was recorded many times. The chain combines TRBV5-1 with TRBJ2-3; weak D call: TRBD2 (6 bases). Germline values: CDR1 SGHRS, CDR2 YFSETQ. The length of the CDR3 is 15 residues. V was clipped by 1 base and J by 1 base, with 10 bases between them. The CDR3 region is CASSLNGGGTDTQYF. CDR3 DNA sequence: TGCGCCAGCAGCTTGAACGGCGGGGGCACAGATACGCAGTATTTT.

In this sample, this clonotype turned up a few times. CDR3 sequence (DNA): TGTGCCAGCAGCAAAGGGAAAGGGTTTGAGCACAATGAGCAGTTCTTC. It codes for CASSKGKGFEHNEQFF. This chain links TRBV21-1 with TRBJ2-1; the DNA was not used to check the table's D call, TRBD1. TRBV21-1 is termed a pseudogene. The CDR3 runs to 16 residues.

This clonotype has ten or more counts. The genes are TRBV18 and TRBJ2-5; no clear D gene. V was pared by 2 bases and J by 5 bases, with 3 bases between. The CDR3 runs to 11 residues. The germline V gene encodes CDR1 KGHSH and CDR2 LQKENI. DNA of the CDR3: TGTGCCAGCTCACCAGATGAGACCCAGTACTTC. Translated: CASSPDETQYF.

The table lists this clonotype with a few counts. J is TRBJ2-7 and V is TRBV7-6; 16 bases align to TRBD2. This CDR3 has 19 residues. The V and J ends lost 4 bases and 2 bases, in that order; junction bases with no gene match: 11. CDR1 and CDR2 (germline): SGHVS, FNYEAQ. This chain's CDR3 is CASSSLRGLAGGIPYEQYF. CDR3 nucleotide sequence: TGTGCCAGCAGCTCCCTCCGGGGACTAGCGGGAGGGATTCCCTACGAGCAGTACTTC. The full variable domain, in which reference TRBV7-6 and TRBJ2-7 provide the parts outside the CDR3, is GAGVSQSPRYKVTKRGQDVALRCDPISGHVSLYWYRQALGQGPEFLTYFNYEAQQDKSGLPNDRFSAERPEGSISTLTIQRTEQRDSAMYRCASSSLRGLAGGIPYEQYFGPGTRLTVT.

This clonotype was seen more than once but under ten times. The gene calls are TRBV3-1 and TRBJ2-7, with 8 nucleotides matching TRBD2. Germline-derived CDR1 and CDR2 are LGHDT and YNNKEL (reference sequence). Losses at the gene ends were 4 bases for V and 1 base for J; bases not matched to a gene: 3. This CDR3 has 14 amino acids. The CDR3 nucleotides read TGTGCCAGCAGCCTGGGACTAGTTTCCTACGAGCAGTACTTC. Translating it yields CASSLGLVSYEQYF.

This clonotype occurred many times. The chain recombines TRBV15 with TRBJ2-4; no clear D. V lost 0 bases to trimming and J lost 1 base, with 7 bases between them. The CDR3 consists of 15 residues. Germline-derived CDR1 and CDR2 are LNHNV and YYDKDF (reference sequence). This CDR3 is CATSRDLSAKNIQYF. CDR3 nucleotides: TGTGCCACCAGCAGAGATCTGTCGGCCAAAAACATTCAGTACTTC. The full variable domain, completed using reference TRBV15 and TRBJ2-4, is DAMVIQNPRYQVTQFGKPVTLSCSQTLNHNVMYWYQQKSSQAPKLLFHYYDKDFNNEADTPDNFQSRRPNTSFCFLDIRSPGLGDTAMYLCATSRDLSAKNIQYFGAGTRLSVL.

This chain joins TRBV6-2 or TRBV6-3 and TRBJ2-1, with D possibly being TRBD2 (6 bases). The germline V gene encodes CDR1 MNHEY and CDR2 SVGEGT. The length of the CDR3 is 16 residues. Between the trimmed V and J ends, which lost 6 bases and 7 bases, there was a span of 22 bases. This CDR3 is CASRATGSSGRNEQFF. CDR3 DNA: TGTGCCAGCAGGGCAACAGGTAGTAGCGGCAGGAATGAGCAGTTCTTC.

This clonotype occurred a few times. The rearrangement links TRBV6-1 to TRBJ2-7, with TRBD2 matching over 14 bases. Germline CDR1 MNHNS, CDR2 SASEGT. The CDR3 loop spans 19 amino acids. Trimming removed 5 bases from V and 3 bases from J; junction bases left unmatched: 15. The CDR3 region has the DNA TGTGCCAGCAGTCCCGGGACTAGCGGGAGATCGGGTCTGGTCTACGAGCAGTACTTC. It yields the protein CASSPGTSGRSGLVYEQYF.

This clonotype was counted between two and nine times. This sequence joins TRBV7-9 and TRBJ2-1; a weak D match, TRBD1 (6 bases). Trimming removed 10 bases from V and 12 bases from J, with 28 bases in between. Germline V gene lookup returns CDR1 SEHNR and CDR2 FQNEAQ (reference sequence). This CDR3 contains 15 residues. This CDR3 is CATTPGQPAAYGQFF. In nucleotides, the CDR3 is TGTGCCACAACCCCCGGACAGCCTGCCGCGTATGGGCAGTTCTTC.